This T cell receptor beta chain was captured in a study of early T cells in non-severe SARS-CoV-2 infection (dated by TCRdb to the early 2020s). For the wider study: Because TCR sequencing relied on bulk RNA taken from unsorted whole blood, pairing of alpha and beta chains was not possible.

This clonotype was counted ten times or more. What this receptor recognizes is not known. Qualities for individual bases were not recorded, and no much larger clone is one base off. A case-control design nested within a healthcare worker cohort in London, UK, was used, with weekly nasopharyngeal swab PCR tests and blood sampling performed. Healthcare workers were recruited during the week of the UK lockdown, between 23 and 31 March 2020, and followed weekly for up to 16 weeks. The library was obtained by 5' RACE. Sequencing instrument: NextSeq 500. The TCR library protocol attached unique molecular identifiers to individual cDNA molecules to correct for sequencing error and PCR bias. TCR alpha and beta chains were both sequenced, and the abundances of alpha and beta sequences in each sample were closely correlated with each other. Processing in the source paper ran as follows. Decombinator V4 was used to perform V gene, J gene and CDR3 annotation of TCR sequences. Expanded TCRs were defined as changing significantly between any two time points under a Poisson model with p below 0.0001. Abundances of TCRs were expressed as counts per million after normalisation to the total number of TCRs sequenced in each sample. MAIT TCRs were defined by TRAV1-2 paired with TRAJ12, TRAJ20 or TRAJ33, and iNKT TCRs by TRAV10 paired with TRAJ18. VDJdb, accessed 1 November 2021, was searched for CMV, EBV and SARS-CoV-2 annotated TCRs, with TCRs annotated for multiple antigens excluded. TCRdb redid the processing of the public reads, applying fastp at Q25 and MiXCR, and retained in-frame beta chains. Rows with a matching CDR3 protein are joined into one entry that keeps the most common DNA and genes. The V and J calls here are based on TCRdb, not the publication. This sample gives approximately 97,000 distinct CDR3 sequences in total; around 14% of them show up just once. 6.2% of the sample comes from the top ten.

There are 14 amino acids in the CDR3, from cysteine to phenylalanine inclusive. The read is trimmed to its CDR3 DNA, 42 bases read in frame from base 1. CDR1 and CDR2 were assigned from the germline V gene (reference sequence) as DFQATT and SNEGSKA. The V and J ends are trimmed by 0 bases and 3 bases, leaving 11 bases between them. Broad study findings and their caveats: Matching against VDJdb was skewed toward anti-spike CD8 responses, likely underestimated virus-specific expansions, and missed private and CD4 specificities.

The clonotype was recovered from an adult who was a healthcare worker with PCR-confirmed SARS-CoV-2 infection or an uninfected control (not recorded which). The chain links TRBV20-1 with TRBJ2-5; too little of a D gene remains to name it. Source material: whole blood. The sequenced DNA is TGCAGTGCTAGAGATCTGAAAGAGAAAGAGACCCAGTACTTC. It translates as CSARDLKEKETQYF.